Listed below are T cell receptor beta chains from one sample, sequenced in a study of shared clonotypes between healthy human individuals. TCRdb keeps only in-frame clones here, not all; method: immunoSEQ multiplex PCR. The sample holds fewer than 1.4 million clones; more than 75% are singletons and the top ten take 0.55% to 0.7%. Sequencing was carried out using memory CD4+ T cells from PBMCs. Receptors were obtained from a man younger than 30 in good health. Some clones in this sample may be carry-over from other donors' samples. Both conserved end residues are part of each CDR3.

TRBJ1-2	TRBV7-9	CAGDSWGGYTF
TRBJ1-1	TRBV4-2	CASSQERIGKWTEAFF
TRBJ2-5	TRBV9	CASSARQGETQYF
TRBJ2-5	TRBV27	CASRSPGQGQETQYF
TRBJ2-7	TRBV28	CASIRQGAGEQYF
TRBJ2-3	TRBV9	CASSPRGGQSTDTQYF
TRBJ2-7	TRBV14	CASSPRHSSYEQYF
TRBJ1-5	TRBV18	CASSRRYSNQPQHF
TRBJ2-7	TRBV27	CASSPTGGISYEQYF
TRBJ2-1	TRBV7-3	CASSRLAGNNEQFF
TRBJ2-5	TRBV2	CASRAGQGRGETQYF
TRBJ2-7	TRBV25-1	CASRGSTYEQYF
TRBJ2-1	TRBV2	CASSIQAGDNEQFF
TRBJ1-1	TRBV7-6	CASSPGQFTEAFF
TRBJ2-1	TRBV9	CASSTLKAGGTANEQFF
TRBJ2-7	TRBV10-3	CAITGDRGMYEQYF
TRBJ2-5	TRBV7-6	CASSPRLETQYF
TRBJ2-1	TRBV5-1	CASSLILDRMNEQFF
TRBJ2-5	TRBV5-6	CASSLGKETQYF
TRBJ1-3	TRBV10-3	CAISPGQALGNTIYF
TRBJ2-6	TRBV11-2	CASSPYNSGANVLTF
TRBJ2-2	TRBV2	CASSVEGGANTGELFF
TRBJ1-1	TRBV7-3	CASSTGNTEAFF
TRBJ2-3	TRBV7-9	CASSLDGSGSDTQYF
TRBJ1-3	TRBV5-1	CASSLDPVGNTIYF
TRBJ1-5	TRBV5-1	CASSPGTGYQPQHF
TRBJ2-7	TRBV4-1	CASSPGQGATYEQYF
TRBJ2-7	TRBV5-4	CASSLKREGSYEQYF
TRBJ1-1	TRBV28	CASPSQAGQGGQAFF
TRBJ2-7	TRBV23-1	CASSLGWTATYEQYF
TRBJ2-1	TRBV7-3	CASSSLAGANEQFF
TRBJ2-3	TRBV18	CASSPSATDTQYF
TRBJ2-7	TRBV5-1	CASSRWTSGSYEQYF
TRBJ2-3	TRBV11-3	CASSLNPAGGADTQYF
TRBJ2-1	TRBV6-5	CASSPQGGGNEQFF
TRBJ2-5	TRBV4-3	CASSAGGRRGETQYF
TRBJ2-3	TRBV7-3	CASSPGSLGLDTQYF
TRBJ1-1	TRBV7-9	CASSLLAQLNTEAFF
TRBJ1-1	TRBV10-3	CAISPRGTEAFF
TRBJ2-7	TRBV7-2	CASSSRLAGGPYEQYF
TRBJ1-3	TRBV21-1	CASSRGQGAPTGNTIYF
TRBJ2-1	TRBV28	CASSANPGQGNEQFF
TRBJ2-7	TRBV10-3	CATLETALGDEQYF